This TCR beta chain was found in a study of blood T cell repertoires in COVID-19. As for the study in general: There were acute and convalescent COVID-19 samples, and they came from the United States, Italy and Spain.

Assay used: immunoSEQ multiplex PCR; TCRdb lists only in-frame clones, some missing. The table has roughly 200,000 clones, around 90% seen once. V lost 4 bases to trimming and J lost 6 bases, with 17 bases between them. CDR1 is SGHKS, CDR2 YYEKEE, per germline (reference sequence). This CDR3 has 15 amino acids. The study recruited people aged about 18 to 89 years across roughly 23 US areas. The chain recombines TRBV5-5 with TRBJ2-1, with D possibly being TRBD2 (6 bases). The clonotype comes from a woman between 25 and 40 years old who had recovered from COVID-19. Sequences were obtained from PBMCs or T cells enriched from blood (not recorded which). The CDR3 nucleotides are TGTGCCAGCAGCCGCCGGCAGGAGGGTCCCAATGAGCAGTTCTTC. It translates to CASSRRQEGPNEQFF. The entire variable domain, with the rest obtained from reference TRBV5-5 and TRBJ2-1, is as follows: DAGVTQSPTHLIKTRGQQVTLRCSPISGHKSVSWYQQVLGQGPQFIFQYYEKEERGRGNFPDRFSARQFPNYSSELNVNALLLGDSALYLCASSRRQEGPNEQFFGPGTRLTVL.